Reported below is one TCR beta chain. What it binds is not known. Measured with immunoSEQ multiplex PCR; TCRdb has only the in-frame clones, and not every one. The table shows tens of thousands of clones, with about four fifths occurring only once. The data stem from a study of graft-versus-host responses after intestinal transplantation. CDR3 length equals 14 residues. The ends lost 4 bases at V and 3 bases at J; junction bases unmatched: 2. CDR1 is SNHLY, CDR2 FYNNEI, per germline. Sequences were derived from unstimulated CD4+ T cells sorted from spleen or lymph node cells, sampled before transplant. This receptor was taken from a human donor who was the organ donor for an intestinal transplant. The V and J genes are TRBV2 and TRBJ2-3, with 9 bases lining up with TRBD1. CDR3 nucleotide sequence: TGTGCCAGCAGTGGACAGGGGGTGACAGATACGCAGTATTTT. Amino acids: CASSGQGVTDTQYF.